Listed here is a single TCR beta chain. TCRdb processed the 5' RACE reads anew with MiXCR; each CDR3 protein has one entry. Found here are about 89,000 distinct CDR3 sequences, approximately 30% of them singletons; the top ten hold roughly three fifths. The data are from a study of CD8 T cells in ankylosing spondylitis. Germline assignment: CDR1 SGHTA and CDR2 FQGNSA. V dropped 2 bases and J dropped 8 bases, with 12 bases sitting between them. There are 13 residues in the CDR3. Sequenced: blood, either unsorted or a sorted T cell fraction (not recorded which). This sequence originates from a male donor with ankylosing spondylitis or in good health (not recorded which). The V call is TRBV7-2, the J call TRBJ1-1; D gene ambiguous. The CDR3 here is CASSLLPETEAFF. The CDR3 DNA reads TGTGCCAGCAGCTTACTGCCGGAAACCGAAGCTTTCTTT.